This T cell receptor (beta chain) originates from a study of blood T cell repertoires in COVID-19 (dated by TCRdb to 2018 to 2020). Study-level background: Collaborator samples came from the United States, Italy and Spain and covered acute and convalescent phases of COVID-19. The prospective study material was composed of cDNA or gDNA derived from T cells, B-cell-depleted T cells, or PBMCs. Subjects who had been exposed to COVID-19, were actively infected with it, or had recovered from it provided the deeply sampled blood TCRbeta repertoires that made up the dataset. The repertoires were made available in a free public database intended to serve as a resource for research on the immune response to SARS-CoV-2. Samples were obtained from the ongoing ImmuneRACE study (first 160 participants) and from approximately 1,200 subjects provided by 6 global collaborators. A de-identified subject ID, COVID-19 status, age in years and sex were almost always included in the sample metadata. Where HLA class I and class II types were available, the types were taken from metadata supplied by the sample provider, not from assay-based typing. Study-level results and caveats: The quantity of clinical and demographic metadata differed by source and by participant and was supplied without curation.

With regard to this clone: No cognate antigen has been identified for it. It has no much larger one-base neighbor in the sample; base qualities were not kept.

The germline V gene yields SGHVS for CDR1 and FQNEAQ for CDR2. V loses 5 bases of germline sequence and J loses 4 bases, and the interval between the two ends is 11 bases. CDR3 length: 14 amino acids, cysteine to phenylalanine. Solely the CDR3 DNA is kept, with 42 bases framed from the first base. Participants in the prospective study were aged roughly 18 to 100 years, lived in about two dozen United States geographic areas, and enrolled through a virtual design. In the prospective study, cohorts were assigned on the basis of participant-reported clinical history obtained from a screening survey and a study questionnaire. Recovered participants in ImmuneRACE Cohort 3 were defined by two consecutive negative NP/OP PCR tests, clearance by a healthcare professional, or resolution of symptoms. Mobile phlebotomists in the prospective study collected whole blood, serum and a nasopharyngeal or oropharyngeal swab from every participant. Additional blood draws and questionnaires over an approximately two-month period could optionally be provided by prospective study participants. Before DNA extraction, blood samples from the prospective study were shipped at room temperature or frozen.

The immunoSEQ Assay, a bias-controlled multiplex PCR, was used to amplify TCRbeta CDR3 regions from genomic DNA. In the original analysis: Within the assay, amplification of reference gene primers was used to estimate how many nucleated cells each sample contained. Sequence reads were collapsed and filtered to measure the absolute abundance of every unique TCRbeta CDR3 rearrangement. Productive Simpson clonality was computed per sample as the square root of Simpson's diversity index over productive rearrangements. In TCRdb, the immuneACCESS table is reduced to in-frame sequences with V and J assigned. These tables do not hold every clone; where another copy was compared, an unresolved V gene accounts for under half, and the others remain unexplained. D and trimming come from the DNA, and the V and J calls and clone size come from that table. This sample gives approximately 230,000 clones in total; around 88% of them show up just once. The ten largest clones take up over 4% of the sample.

The chain employs TRBV7-8 and TRBJ2-2, and TRBD2 may be the D gene, going by 5 matching bases. Sequences were obtained from PBMCs or T cells enriched from blood (not recorded which). The sequence came from a woman younger than 45 who had recovered from COVID-19. The nucleotide sequence is TGTGCCAGCAGCCGGCCCGAGGGCACCGGGGAGCTGTTTTTT. Translated, this is CASSRPEGTGELFF.